Described below is a single T cell receptor beta chain sequence and its context. Assay used: immunoSEQ multiplex PCR; TCRdb lists only in-frame clones, some missing. The sample contains 250,000 to 300,000 clones, 87% of which appear only once. The sample comes from a study of blood T cell repertoires in COVID-19. This CDR3 spans 15 amino acids. Per germline, CDR1 SNHLY and CDR2 FYNNEI. V was trimmed by 3 bases and J by 3 bases, leaving 15 bases between them. Material for sequencing was peripheral blood. The chain employs TRBV2 and TRBJ2-7, with a weak D call TRBD2 (5 bases). The TCR was taken from a woman aged 45-65 years who had recovered from COVID-19. The CDR3 DNA reads as TGTGCCAGCAGTGAGGGGAGCGGACCTAACTACGAGCAGTACTTC. It specifies CASSEGSGPNYEQYF.